The clone carrying this T cell receptor (beta chain) was observed a handful of times. Its target is unknown. After removal of 6 bases from V and 2 bases from J, the junction contained 3 bases not matched to a gene. The CDR3 totals 13 residues. Germline lookup yields CDR1 MNHNS and CDR2 SASEGT. This sample stems from a study of beta chain features in type 1 diabetes. Findings and caveats of the study: The study found moderately but significantly shorter TCRB CDR3s in all four CD4+ subsets of Type 1 diabetes patients.

Reverse transcription of all isolated RNA meant that expressed TCRB transcripts were sequenced. TCRdb keeps only in-frame clones here, not all; method: immunoSEQ multiplex PCR. The table lists over 200,000 clones, under 13% of them singletons. The rearrangement links TRBV6-1 to TRBJ1-1, with 7 positions matching TRBD1. The sample comprised naive CD4+ T cells from blood. The receptor comes from a man younger than 45 with type 1 diabetes. Here the CDR3 DNA reads TGTGCCAGCAGGGGGACAGCCAACACTGAAGCTTTCTTT. This translates into CASRGTANTEAFF.